Listed below are T cell receptor beta chains from one sample, sequenced in a study of Graves' ophthalmopathy and Graves' hyperthyroidism. TCRdb independently ran MiXCR on the multiplex PCR reads; one entry per CDR3 protein. Here the sample spans roughly 410,000 distinct CDR3 sequences, less than 20% being singletons. The sample consisted of peripheral blood. The receptors were sampled from a woman aged 18 to 35 with stable Graves' hyperthyroidism. Both conserved end residues are part of each CDR3. A D gene is named only where the DNA matches it firmly. A row's size may be missing; if present it is once, few, many or a size class.

cdr3_aa cdr3_nt j_call clone_size v_call d_call
CAISESADREETQYF TGTGCCATCAGTGAGTCGGCCGACAGGGAAGAGACCCAGTACTTC TRBJ2-5 many TRBV10-3 TRBD1
CASSLGPGTPTEAFF TGTGCCAGCAGCTTAGGACCTGGGACGCCCACTGAAGCTTTCTTT TRBJ1-1 few TRBV7-2 .
CASSLVTGKQAFF TGTGCCAGCAGCTTAGTTACGGGGAAACAAGCTTTCTTT TRBJ1-1 many TRBV11-2 .
CASSLRVIAGETQYF TGTGCCAGCAGCCTCAGGGTCATAGCTGGGGAGACCCAGTACTTC TRBJ2-5 . TRBV7-8 .
CATSDLGTGGGGELFF TGTGCCACCAGTGATTTAGGGACAGGGGGAGGCGGGGAGCTGTTTTTT TRBJ2-2 many TRBV24-1 TRBD1
CASSAGTGISGANVLTF TGTGCCAGCAGTGCCGGGACAGGCATCTCTGGGGCCAACGTCCTGACTTTC TRBJ2-6 few TRBV6-1 TRBD1
CASSSSGRGETQYF TGTGCCAGCAGCTCCAGCGGGCGGGGAGAGACCCAGTACTTC TRBJ2-5 many TRBV7-9 .
CASGLSSVGTQYF TGTGCTAGTGGTTTGTCCTCGGTGGGGACCCAGTACTTC TRBJ2-5 once TRBV12-5 .
CAPSDPQETQYF TGTGCACCTAGCGACCCACAAGAGACCCAGTACTTC TRBJ2-5 . TRBV12-5 .
CASSRGAGQETQYF TGTGCCAGCAGTAGGGGCGCAGGACAAGAGACCCAGTACTTC TRBJ2-5 many TRBV6-2/TRBV6-3 .
CASSWGTGETQYF TGTGCCAGCAGTTGGGGGACCGGGGAGACCCAGTACTTC TRBJ2-5 many TRBV7-2 .
CASSSDRDGYTF TGTGCCAGCAGCTCCGACAGGGATGGCTACACCTTC TRBJ1-2 many TRBV13 TRBD1
CASRFEGGSNQPQHF TGTGCCAGCAGGTTCGAGGGTGGTAGCAATCAGCCCCAGCATTTT TRBJ1-5 many TRBV28 .
CSARREAGNTIYF TGCAGTGCTAGACGCGAGGCTGGAAACACCATATATTTT TRBJ1-3 . TRBV20-1 .
CASSSFLLPDRRPNYGYTF TGTGCCAGCAGTTCCTTCCTCCTTCCTGACAGGAGGCCTAACTATGGCTACACCTTC TRBJ1-2 few TRBV6-2/TRBV6-3 .
CASSIGTALLEQYF TGTGCCAGCAGTATTGGGACAGCTCTGTTAGAGCAGTACTTC TRBJ2-7 many TRBV6-5 TRBD1
CSARRTEAYTGELFF TGCAGTGCTAGACGGACAGAAGCTTACACCGGGGAGCTGTTTTTT TRBJ2-2 few TRBV20-1 .
CASSRRTPQTGELFF TGTGCCAGCAGCCGTAGGACTCCTCAAACCGGGGAGCTGTTTTTT TRBJ2-2 few TRBV14 .
CASSGDTLGGYTF TGCGCCAGCAGCGGGGACACTCTGGGCGGCTACACCTTC TRBJ1-2 many TRBV5-1 .
CATSREGGDTGELFF TGTGCCACCAGCAGAGAAGGAGGGGATACCGGGGAGCTGTTTTTT TRBJ2-2 many TRBV15 .
CSAPGLAGSRETQYF TGCAGTGCCCCGGGACTAGCGGGCTCCAGGGAGACCCAGTACTTC TRBJ2-5 many TRBV20-1 TRBD2
CASSAGQGAGETQYF TGTGCCAGTAGTGCGGGACAGGGGGCGGGCGAGACCCAGTACTTC TRBJ2-5 many TRBV19 TRBD1
CASSVGGRTNTGELFF TGTGCCAGCAGCGTAGGGGGACGGACGAACACCGGGGAGCTGTTTTTT TRBJ2-2 many TRBV9 .
CASSIKRGGTYKQYF TGTGCCAGTAGTATCAAGCGGGGGGGGACCTACAAGCAGTACTTC TRBJ2-7 . TRBV19 TRBD2
CASSLKSIYEQYF TGTGCCAGCAGCTTAAAATCAATTTACGAGCAGTACTTC TRBJ2-7 many TRBV11-2 .
CASSLEGPGTAQGAYEQYF TGTGCCAGCAGTTTAGAGGGCCCTGGGACAGCCCAAGGGGCCTACGAGCAGTACTTC TRBJ2-7 many TRBV27 TRBD1
CASSLARSNYGYTF TGTGCCAGCAGCTTAGCTCGCTCAAACTATGGCTACACCTTC TRBJ1-2 many TRBV7-2 .
CASSLGVAYQETQYF TGTGCCAGCAGCTTAGGGGTAGCGTACCAAGAGACCCAGTACTTC TRBJ2-5 many TRBV7-2 .
CASWSGTGSNYGYTF TGTGCCAGCTGGTCCGGGACAGGGTCTAACTATGGCTACACCTTC TRBJ1-2 few TRBV27 TRBD1
CASSRDHRDRRLNYGYTF TGTGCCAGCAGCCGAGACCACCGGGACAGGAGGTTAAACTATGGCTACACCTTC TRBJ1-2 . TRBV14 TRBD1
CASSYPRGSSTYGYTF TGTGCCAGTAGTTATCCCCGGGGCAGCTCTACCTATGGCTACACCTTC TRBJ1-2 . TRBV19 .
CASSLAAGGSPLHF TGTGCCAGCAGCTTAGCGGCCGGAGGATCACCCCTCCACTTT TRBJ1-6 many TRBV7-2 .
CASGNPTSETVGDTQYF TGTGCCAGCGGAAACCCAACTAGCGAGACTGTCGGAGATACGCAGTATTTT TRBJ2-3 . TRBV27 TRBD2
CASSPTGDTEAFF TGTGCCAGCAGCCCCACAGGGGACACTGAAGCTTTCTTT TRBJ1-1 many TRBV11-2 TRBD1
CASSPGGPNQPQHF TGTGCCAGCTCACCAGGTGGCCCAAATCAGCCCCAGCATTTT TRBJ1-5 . TRBV18 .
CASSYSIGYTF TGTGCCAGCAGTTACTCGATTGGCTACACCTTC TRBJ1-2 many TRBV6-2/TRBV6-3 .
CASSLDVLQELNYEQYF TGTGCCAGCAGTCTTGACGTCCTACAGGAACTCAACTACGAGCAGTACTTC TRBJ2-7 few TRBV7-8 .
CASSGDRAPTYEQYF TGTGCCAGCAGTGGGGACAGGGCCCCGACCTACGAGCAGTACTTC TRBJ2-7 . TRBV2 TRBD1
CASSYQVTGTKYNSPLHF TGTGCCAGCAGTTACCAAGTTACCGGGACAAAGTATAATTCACCCCTCCACTTT TRBJ1-6 many TRBV6-5 .
CASRFRGGTEAFF TGTGCCAGCAGGTTCAGGGGTGGCACTGAAGCTTTCTTT TRBJ1-1 many TRBV12-3/TRBV12-4 .
CASSQEGRRRKGNTEAFF TGCGCCAGCAGCCAAGAGGGAAGGAGAAGGAAGGGAAACACTGAAGCTTTCTTT TRBJ1-1 . TRBV4-1 .
CATREKAENIQYF TGTGCCACCAGGGAGAAGGCTGAAAACATTCAGTACTTC TRBJ2-4 many TRBV19 .
CSARDIRQHDEQYF TGCAGTGCTAGAGATATTCGGCAGCACGACGAGCAGTACTTC TRBJ2-7 . TRBV20-1 .
CASSLTSGVAKNIQYF TGTGCCAGCAGCTTGACTAGCGGAGTAGCCAAAAACATTCAGTACTTC TRBJ2-4 . TRBV7-9 TRBD2
CASSYSPWVETQYF TGTGCCAGCAGTTACTCCCCTTGGGTAGAGACCCAGTACTTC TRBJ2-5 many TRBV6-2/TRBV6-3 .